Listed below are T cell receptor beta chains from one sample, sequenced in a study of Ad26.COV2.S vaccination and SARS-CoV-2 variants. Using immunoSEQ multiplex PCR, the repertoire was profiled, and TCRdb retains in-frame clones only, with some absent. The repertoire includes 400,000 or so clones, about 88% of them detected once, and around 3.4% sits in the top ten. This material consisted of peripheral blood, taken in a trial of Ad26.COV2.S vaccine versus placebo. Receptors were obtained from a person between 18 and 60 years old who received the Ad26.COV2.S COVID-19 vaccine or a placebo. The conserved cysteine and the conserved F or W are not part of the CDR3 here.

>TRBV12-5
ASGSDRTGDGYT
>TRBV7-9
ASSRRGAGFAEAF
>TRBV5-6
ATSPGGGGSPLH
>TRBV10-1
ASSVDQETQY
>TRBV6-5
ASSYSSQNYGYT
>TRBV10-3
AISPSRQFRSGELF
>TRBV19
ASSIDPPGLRSYNEQF
>TRBV5-6
ASSVEPVSYGYT
>TRBV29-1
SGRTGPYEQY
>TRBV7-2
ASSLVRGRGTEAF
>TRBV10-3
ATLGLGYEQY
>TRBV19
ASSTPVRFQVSDTGELF
>TRBV10-3
AISESTLGRTQETQY
>TRBV7-9
ASSLGTGRDTEAF
>TRBV11-2
ASSLGFQGIYEQY
>TRBV9
ASSVEGGGSRYTGELF
>TRBV19
APLRGDSSTDTQY
>TRBV19
ASTDRFYEQY
>TRBV5-4
ASSLAAGPAYEQY
>TRBV7-2
ASRAGEETQY
>TRBV14
ASSQDPNTEAF
>TRBV27
ASSLQGDSNQPQH
>TRBV27
ASSLSWQGNTEAF
>TRBV5-5
ASSLRRRDTEAF
>TRBV2
ASSVEENTGELF
>TRBV7-9
ASSHQNSPLH
>TRBV27
ASSPYRDRGHEQY
>TRBV10-2
ASLLSGVAGLEQF
>TRBV7-9
ASSLDSATQY
>TRBV7-9
ASSPGGTEAF
>TRBV3-1/TRBV3-2
ASSSQMNTEAF
>TRBV9
ASSVVGVGELF
>TRBV18
ASSPTGTALGEQY
>TRBV6-5
ASSYKTSGDTGELF
>TRBV5-4
ASSLADRGSTEAF
>TRBV6-2/TRBV6-3
ASSYSRTRPQLPQH
>TRBV4-3
ASSQANGQLFYEQY